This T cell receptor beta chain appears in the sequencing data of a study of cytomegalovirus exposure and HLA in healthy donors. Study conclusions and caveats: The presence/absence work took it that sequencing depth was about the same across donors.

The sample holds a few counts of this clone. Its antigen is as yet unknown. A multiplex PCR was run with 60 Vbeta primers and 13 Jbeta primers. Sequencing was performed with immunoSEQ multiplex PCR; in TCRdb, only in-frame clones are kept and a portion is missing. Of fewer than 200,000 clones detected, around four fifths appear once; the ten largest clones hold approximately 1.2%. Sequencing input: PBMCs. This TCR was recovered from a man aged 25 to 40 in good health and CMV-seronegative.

The CDR3 region is CASSYVGGSTDTQYF. The DNA of the CDR3 is TGTGCCAGCAGTTACGTGGGGGGGAGCACAGATACGCAGTATTTT. The rearrangement links TRBV6-5 to TRBJ2-3; 7 nucleotides line up with TRBD2. Per the germline V gene, CDR1 is MNHEY and CDR2 is SVGAGI. With 2 bases clipped from V and 0 bases from J, the junction kept 2 bases outside the gene matches. CDR3 length: 15 residues.